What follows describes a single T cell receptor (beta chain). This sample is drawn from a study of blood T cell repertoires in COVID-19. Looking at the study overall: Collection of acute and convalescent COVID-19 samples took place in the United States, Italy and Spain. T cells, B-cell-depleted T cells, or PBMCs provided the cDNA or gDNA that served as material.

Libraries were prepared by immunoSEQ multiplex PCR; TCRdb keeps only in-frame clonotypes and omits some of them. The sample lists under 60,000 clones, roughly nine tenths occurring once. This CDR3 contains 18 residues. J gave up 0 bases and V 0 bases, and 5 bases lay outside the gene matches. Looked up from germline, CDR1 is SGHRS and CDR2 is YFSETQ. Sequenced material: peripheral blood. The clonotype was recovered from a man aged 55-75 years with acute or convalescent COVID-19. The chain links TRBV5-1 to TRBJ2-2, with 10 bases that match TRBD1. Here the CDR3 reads CASSLEGGQGSNTGELFF. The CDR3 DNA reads TGCGCCAGCAGCTTGGAAGGGGGACAGGGGTCGAACACCGGGGAGCTGTTTTTT.